The 23 T cell receptor beta chains in this list originate from one sample, sequenced in a study of neurological immune-mediated disorders. Via MiXCR, TCRdb re-called the 5' RACE reads, giving one row per CDR3 protein. The sample shows tens of thousands of distinct CDR3 sequences, 20% to 30% of them seen only once. This sample's time point: technical triplicate 2. The sample comprised PBMCs. These receptors were taken from a man aged 60-69 years with HTLV-1-associated myelopathy (HAM/TSP).

This clonotype was counted at least ten times. The genes are TRBV5-1 and TRBJ2-1; 9 positions match TRBD2. The V gene's germline CDR1 is SGHRS and CDR2 YFSETQ. V was clipped by 1 base and J by 8 bases; unmatched bases: 10. The CDR3 has 16 residues. This CDR3 reads CASSLRVSGSWDEQFF. The CDR3 DNA is TGCGCCAGCAGCTTGAGGGTTAGCGGGAGTTGGGATGAGCAGTTCTTC. Full variable domain (remainder filled in from reference TRBV5-1 and TRBJ2-1): KAGVTQTPRYLIKTRGQQVTLSCSPISGHRSVSWYQQTPGQGLQFLFEYFSETQRNKGNFPGRFSGRQFSNSRSEMNVSTLELGDSALYLCASSLRVSGSWDEQFFGPGTRLTVL.

This clonotype was seen just once. The rearrangement uses TRBV20-1 and TRBJ2-7; tentative D call: TRBD1 (5 bases). From germline, CDR1 is DFQATT and CDR2 SNEGSKA (reference sequence). Between the trimmed V and J ends, which lost 4 bases and 7 bases, there was a span of 14 bases. CDR3 length: 12 amino acids. CDR3 region: CSAIRGGIEQYF. Here the CDR3 DNA reads TGCAGTGCTATTAGGGGCGGTATAGAGCAGTACTTC.

This clonotype was recorded at least ten times. V gene TRBV9 combines with J gene TRBJ2-7, with D maybe TRBD2 (6 bases). Germline V lookup: CDR1 SGDLS, CDR2 YYNGEE. The CDR3 is made up of 15 amino acids. Trimming pared 4 bases from V and 2 bases from J, leaving 16 bases between. CDR3 nucleotide sequence: TGTGCCAGCAGCCCCCGGGAGTTTCAACCCTACGAGCAGTACTTC. Translation: CASSPREFQPYEQYF.

Ten or more counts support this clonotype. This chain uses TRBV6-1 with TRBJ2-1, with TRBD2 identical over 10 bases. The germline CDR1 and CDR2 sequences are MNHNS and SASEGT. After removal of 5 bases from V and 8 bases from J, the junction contained 6 bases not matched to a gene. CDR3 length: 14 amino acids. The CDR3 spells CASSLLAGTHEQFF. DNA for the CDR3: TGTGCCAGCAGTCTACTAGCGGGAACCCATGAGCAGTTCTTC.

This clonotype was seen ten or more times. This rearrangement joins TRBV5-1 to TRBJ1-1; D is unclear. The germline V and J ends were trimmed by 4 bases and 0 bases, with 10 bases remaining between them. Per germline, CDR1 SGHRS and CDR2 YFSETQ. This CDR3 has 14 amino acids. CDR3 sequence (DNA): TGCGCCAGCAGCCCAGACGATATGAACACTGAAGCTTTCTTT. Amino acids: CASSPDDMNTEAFF.

At least ten counts were recorded for this clonotype. V is TRBV5-1 and J is TRBJ2-1, with D tentatively TRBD1 (5 bases). This CDR3 contains 16 residues. V was pared by 0 bases and J by 10 bases, with 20 bases between. CDR1 is SGHRS and CDR2 is YFSETQ in the germline V gene. The CDR3 DNA reads as TGCGCCAGCAGCTTGGTAGGGTCATCCCAGGGTCGGGAGCAGTTCTTC. It is translated as CASSLVGSSQGREQFF.

This clonotype showed up just a few times. The chain recombines TRBV6-5 with TRBJ2-3, with D perhaps given as TRBD1 or TRBD2 (5 bases each). The V gene's germline CDR1 is MNHEY and CDR2 SVGAGI. This CDR3 has 14 residues. Trimming cost V 6 bases and J 2 bases, with 12 bases left between them. CDR3 in amino acids: CASRRGHNTDTQYF. In nucleotides, the CDR3 is TGTGCCAGCAGGAGGGGTCACAACACAGATACGCAGTATTTT.

This clonotype has ten or more counts. The genes are TRBV3-1 and TRBJ2-5, with D perhaps matching TRBD1 (5 bases). V lost 1 base, J lost 3 bases, and 6 bases lay in between. The CDR3 is 13 amino acids. CDR1 LGHDT and CDR2 YNNKEL come from the germline V gene (reference sequence). The CDR3 nucleotides read TGTGCCAGCAGCCAAGGGACAAAAGAGACCCAGTACTTC. Residues: CASSQGTKETQYF.

This clonotype was picked up many times. The rearrangement links TRBV20-1 to TRBJ2-1; D perhaps matches TRBD1 (6 bases). The V gene's germline CDR1 is DFQATT and CDR2 SNEGSKA (reference sequence). There are 15 residues in the CDR3. Trimming removed 1 base from V and 7 bases from J, with 17 bases in between. This CDR3 reads CSARGRGRPGNEQFF. The CDR3, as DNA: TGCAGTGCTAGAGGAAGGGGGAGACCGGGGAATGAGCAGTTCTTC.

The table lists this clonotype with many counts. The genes are TRBV5-1 and TRBJ2-7; 7 nucleotides agree with TRBD2. With V trimmed by 0 bases and J by 4 bases, 4 bases remained unmatched. The CDR3 is 14 amino acids. Germline loops: CDR1 SGHRS, CDR2 YFSETQ. The CDR3 nucleotides read TGCGCCAGCAGCTTGGGGTCTAGCGGATACGAGCAGTACTTC. Translation gives CASSLGSSGYEQYF.

Details on this clonotype: This may be a read error, as it is one base from a much larger clone. The chain links TRBV5-1 to TRBJ2-7; tentatively, D is TRBD2 (6 bases). This CDR3 region has 13 residues. The germline V gene has CDR1 SGHRS and CDR2 YFSETQ. The CDR3 sequence: CASGLFRGYEQYF. The CDR3, as DNA: TGCGCCAGCGGCTTGTTTCGGGGGTACGAGCAGTACTTC.

This clonotype was observed at least ten times. The chain is built from TRBV4-1 and TRBJ2-7; D might be TRBD2 (6 bases). Trimming shortened V by 0 bases and J by 6 bases, and 15 bases separated the two germline ends. The V gene's germline CDR1 is MGHRA and CDR2 YSYEKL. This CDR3 has 15 amino acids. The CDR3 region has the DNA TGCGCCAGCAGCCAAGATTTCGGGGTCGGGGGCGAGCAGTACTTC. It yields the protein CASSQDFGVGGEQYF.

This clonotype was observed many times. The CDR3 nucleotides read TGTGCCAGCAGCCGGGCGGGGTTCTCCTACAATGAGCAGTTCTTC. It encodes CASSRAGFSYNEQFF. The chain joins TRBV7-9 to TRBJ2-1, with D possibly matching TRBD2 (6 bases). CDR1 is SEHNR, CDR2 FQNEAQ, per germline (reference sequence). Trimming removed 5 bases from V and 0 bases from J, with 11 bases in between. This CDR3 spans 15 amino acids.

This clonotype was observed at least ten times. The chain employs TRBV20-1 and TRBJ2-6; D may be TRBD1 or TRBD2 (6 bases each). Germline CDR1 DFQATT, CDR2 SNEGSKA (reference sequence). CDR3 length: 17 amino acids. Trimming left V 3 bases short and J 1 base short, with 16 bases between. CDR3 in amino acids: CSASRGAVLSGANVLTF. In nucleotides, the CDR3 is TGCAGTGCTAGTAGGGGGGCTGTTTTGTCTGGGGCCAACGTCCTGACTTTC.

This clonotype was recorded many times. The V call is TRBV7-9, the J call TRBJ2-7; tentatively, D is TRBD1 (6 bases). The germline gives CDR1 SEHNR, CDR2 FQNEAQ (reference sequence). Trimming shortened V by 4 bases and J by 1 base, and 17 bases separated the two germline ends. This CDR3 spans 16 amino acids. The chain's CDR3 is CASSSGTGFSSYEQYF. The CDR3 DNA follows: TGTGCCAGCAGCTCCGGTACAGGGTTTAGTTCCTACGAGCAGTACTTC.

This clonotype was seen many times. The chain links TRBV24-1 to TRBJ2-1, with 14 bases aligning to TRBD2. The CDR3 sequence is 21 residues long. The V segment lost 3 bases and the J segment 8 bases; nucleotides outside the gene matches: 20. The germline gives CDR1 KGHDR, CDR2 SFDVKD. The CDR3 nucleotides are TGTGCCACCAGTGATGATAAACCGGGACAGGGGACTAGCGGGAGATACTATGAGCAGTTCTTC. This codes for CATSDDKPGQGTSGRYYEQFF.

The sample holds one count of this clonotype. V is TRBV12-3 or TRBV12-4 and J is TRBJ2-4; D possibly corresponds to TRBD1 (7 bases). The CDR3 sequence is 13 residues long. The V gene lost 8 bases and the J gene lost 8 bases, with 16 bases spanning the gap. The CDR3 sequence: CASGRGAGYIQYF. In DNA form, the CDR3 reads TGTGCCAGCGGCAGGGGGGCGGGTTACATTCAGTACTTC.

The chain is built from TRBV10-3 and TRBJ2-2; TRBD1 aligns across 7 bases. Germline V gene sequence: CDR1 ENHRY, CDR2 SYGVKD. This CDR3 contains 14 residues. V shed 7 bases and J 7 bases; nucleotides not matched to a gene: 9. The CDR3 spells CAIMGKGANGELFF. The CDR3 bases are TGTGCCATCATGGGAAAGGGGGCCAACGGGGAGCTGTTTTTT.

This clonotype has ten or more counts. The chain couples TRBV15 to TRBJ1-1; TRBD1 might be the D (6 bases). Germline V gene lookup returns CDR1 LNHNV and CDR2 YYDKDF (reference sequence). The V gene lost 9 bases and the J gene lost 3 bases, with 20 bases spanning the gap. The CDR3 loop spans 15 amino acids. CDR3 bases: TGTGCCACGCTCCCGACTACAGGGTGGGACACTGAAGCTTTCTTT. Protein: CATLPTTGWDTEAFF.

This clonotype has a count of ten or more. The CDR3 loop is CASRTVYEQYF. The CDR3 DNA reads as TGTGCCAGCAGAACTGTCTACGAGCAGTACTTC. The rearrangement joins TRBV28 to TRBJ2-7, with no clear D. V was clipped by 6 bases and J by 3 bases, with 6 bases between them. The CDR3 contains 11 residues. Germline V CDR1 and CDR2: MDHEN, SYDVKM.

This clonotype was recorded many times. This rearrangement joins TRBV10-3 to TRBJ2-2; tentatively, D is TRBD2 (6 bases). The V end was cut by 2 bases, the J end by 6 bases, with 13 bases between. CDR1 and CDR2 (germline): ENHRY, SYGVKD. The CDR3 spans 15 residues. The CDR3 loop is CAISENGREAGELFF. The CDR3 DNA reads as TGTGCCATCAGTGAGAACGGCAGGGAGGCCGGGGAGCTGTTTTTT.

There are many counts of this clonotype. V and J are TRBV5-1 and TRBJ2-1; 13 bases line up with TRBD2. CDR3 size: 17 residues. J gave up 4 bases and V 4 bases, and 8 bases lay outside the gene matches. Germline values: CDR1 SGHRS, CDR2 YFSETQ. DNA for the CDR3: TGCGCCAGCAGCCTGACTAGCGGGAGGACCCAATACAATGAGCAGTTCTTC. This gives the protein CASSLTSGRTQYNEQFF.

In its sample, this clonotype was seen many times. The chain combines TRBV11-2 with TRBJ2-5; no definite D call. Germline assignment: CDR1 SGHAT and CDR2 FQNNGV. There are 12 residues in the CDR3. Deletions cut 5 bases from V and 7 bases from J, with 11 bases between. The CDR3 DNA follows: TGTGCCAGCAGCCCCCCCGTAGGGACCCAGTACTTC. Protein: CASSPPVGTQYF.